The entry that follows covers one TCR beta chain sequence. Its specificity is not known. This sample is part of a study of T cell repertoires in cytomegalovirus infection. Study background: Indicated by public TCR beta signatures were CMV infection and matching HLA type. Notes on the study in general: The ex vivo response showed dominance by HLA-C-restricted CMV-specific TCR beta clonotypes. Cumulative frequency (of public TCR beta family members) identified carriers of CMV plus the relevant HLA.

A single record per CDR3 protein comes from TCRdb applying MiXCR to the reads. The top ten clones hold roughly 4% of a sample with fewer than 350,000 distinct CDR3 sequences, more than 8% of them seen once. Sequencing was carried out using PBMCs. The clonotype comes from a human donor in good health (CMV status not recorded). Some clones in this sample may be carry-over from other donors' samples.

The CDR3 spells CASRSTDRTGYTF. CDR3 DNA: TGTGCCAGCAGATCAACCGACAGGACGGGCTACACCTTC. The V call is TRBV11-2, the J call TRBJ1-2; D possibly corresponds to TRBD1 (6 bases). CDR3 length equals 13 residues. Per the germline V gene, CDR1 is SGHAT and CDR2 is FQNNGV. Trimming left V 6 bases short and J 8 bases short, with 16 bases between.